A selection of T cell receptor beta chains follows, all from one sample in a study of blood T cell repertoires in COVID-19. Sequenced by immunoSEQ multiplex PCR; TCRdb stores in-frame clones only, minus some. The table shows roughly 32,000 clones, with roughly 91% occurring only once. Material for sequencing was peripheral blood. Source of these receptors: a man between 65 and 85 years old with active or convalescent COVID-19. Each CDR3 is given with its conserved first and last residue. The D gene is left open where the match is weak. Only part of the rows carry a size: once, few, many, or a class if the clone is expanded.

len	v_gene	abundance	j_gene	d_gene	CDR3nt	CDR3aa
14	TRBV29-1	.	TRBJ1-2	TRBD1	TGCAGCGTCGGGACCGGACAGGGTACCTATGGCTACACCTTC	CSVGTGQGTYGYTF
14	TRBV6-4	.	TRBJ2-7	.	TGTGCCAGCAGTGACTCAAGGAGGGGCTACGAGCAGTACTTC	CASSDSRRGYEQYF
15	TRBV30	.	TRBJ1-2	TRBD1	TGTGCCTGGAGTGTAAAGGGACAGGGGGCGCGAGGCTACACCTTC	CAWSVKGQGARGYTF
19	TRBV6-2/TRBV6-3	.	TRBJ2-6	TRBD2	TGTGCCAGCAGTTGGGAGACTAGCGGGGGGGCCGCTGGGGCCAACGTCCTGACTTTC	CASSWETSGGAAGANVLTF
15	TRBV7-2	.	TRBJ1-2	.	TGTGCCAGCAGCTTAGGCCTGACAGCTAACTATGGCTACACCTTC	CASSLGLTANYGYTF
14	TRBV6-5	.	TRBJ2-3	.	TGTGCCAGCAGTAGCGGGTTCTTCACAGATACGCAGTATTTT	CASSSGFFTDTQYF
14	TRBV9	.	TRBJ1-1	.	TGTGCCAGCAGCGTAACGTCGGGAAACACTGAAGCTTTCTTT	CASSVTSGNTEAFF
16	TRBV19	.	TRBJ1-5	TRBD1	TGTGCCAGTAGTCACCACGGGACAGATAGCAATCAGCCCCAGCATTTT	CASSHHGTDSNQPQHF
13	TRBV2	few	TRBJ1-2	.	TGTGCCAGCAGTGTCCAGCAGGCTCTTGGCTACACCTTC	CASSVQQALGYTF
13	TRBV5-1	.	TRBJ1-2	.	TGCGCCAGCAGCTTTACAGGGAAATATGGCTACACCTTC	CASSFTGKYGYTF
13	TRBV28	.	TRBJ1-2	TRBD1	TGTGCCAGCAGTTTGACAGGGAAACTGGGCTACACCTTC	CASSLTGKLGYTF